These 18 T cell receptor beta chains were sequenced from one sample in a study of control samples from healthy donors and cancer patients. TCRdb's table, derived via immunoSEQ multiplex PCR, lists solely in-frame clones and lacks some. The table records some 140,000 clones, 92% of them present only once. The sample comprised blood. Receptors originate from a man in his thirties or forties in good health.

This chain connects TRBV11-2 to TRBJ1-3; D is undetermined. CDR3 length: 15 amino acids. The ends were cut back, 1 base at V and 0 bases at J, with 7 bases in the middle. The V gene's germline CDR1 is SGHAT and CDR2 FQNNGV. CDR3 in amino acids: CASSLGTHSGNTIYF. The DNA for the CDR3 is TGTGCCAGCAGCTTAGGGACGCACTCTGGAAACACCATATATTTT.

This chain links TRBV19 with TRBJ1-1; maybe TRBD1 (5 bases). CDR3 size: 15 residues. Germline V gene lookup returns CDR1 LNHDA and CDR2 SQIVND (reference sequence). Trimming cost V 6 bases and J 4 bases, with 18 bases left between them. CDR3 residues: CASRGGDPHFTEAFF. CDR3 DNA: TGTGCCAGTAGGGGAGGGGACCCCCACTTCACTGAAGCTTTCTTT.

Only one count was recorded for this clone. The chain combines TRBV4-1 with TRBJ1-2; D unresolved. The CDR3 sequence is 14 residues long. The ends were cut back, 1 base at V and 0 bases at J, with 6 bases in the middle. The germline CDR1 and CDR2 sequences are MGHRA and YSYEKL. The CDR3 region has the DNA TGCGCCAGCAGCCAAGTCGGGACTAACTATGGCTACACCTTC. Amino acid sequence: CASSQVGTNYGYTF.

This chain connects TRBV15 to TRBJ1-5; TRBD1 is a possible D gene (5 bases). V dropped 1 base and J dropped 7 bases, with 14 bases sitting between them. The V gene's germline CDR1 is LNHNV and CDR2 YYDKDF (reference sequence). This CDR3 comprises 15 residues. The CDR3 sequence: CATSRVPGSGQPQHF. The CDR3 nucleotides read TGTGCCACCAGCAGAGTGCCAGGGTCGGGACAGCCCCAGCATTTT.

The chain recombines TRBV5-1 with TRBJ1-5; D is undetermined. Trimming left V 4 bases short and J 0 bases short, with 11 bases between. The CDR3 covers 15 residues. Germline assignment: CDR1 SGHRS and CDR2 YFSETQ. The CDR3 loop is CASSLDGYSNQPQHF. The CDR3 bases are TGCGCCAGCAGCCTTGACGGTTATAGCAATCAGCCCCAGCATTTT. Variable domain in full (rest from reference TRBV5-1 and TRBJ1-5): KAGVTQTPRYLIKTRGQQVTLSCSPISGHRSVSWYQQTPGQGLQFLFEYFSETQRNKGNFPGRFSGRQFSNSRSEMNVSTLELGDSALYLCASSLDGYSNQPQHFGDGTRLSIL.

The chain carries TRBV7-2 and TRBJ1-6, with D maybe TRBD1 (6 bases). The V end lost 3 bases, the J end lost 0 bases, and 15 bases lay between the germline ends. The CDR3 has 18 residues. Germline-derived CDR1 and CDR2 are SGHTA and FQGNSA. The CDR3 DNA reads as TGTGCCAGCAGCTTCAGCTTCAGGGGATCCTCCTATAATTCACCCCTCCACTTT. Residues: CASSFSFRGSSYNSPLHF.

The chain recombines TRBV7-2 with TRBJ1-2; the D gene is possibly TRBD1 (5 bases). Germline assignment: CDR1 SGHTA and CDR2 FQGNSA. The V end was cut by 2 bases, the J end by 0 bases, with 19 bases between. The length of the CDR3 is 18 residues. The DNA of the CDR3 is TGTGCCAGCAGCTTACAAGGATCCGGGGCGCTAGCTAACTATGGCTACACCTTC. It yields the protein CASSLQGSGALANYGYTF.

This chain links TRBV5-6 with TRBJ1-1, with TRBD1 matching 8 bases. The ends lost 3 bases at V and 1 base at J; junction bases unmatched: 5. This CDR3 is built from 15 residues. Germline V lookup: CDR1 SGHDT, CDR2 YYEEEE. This CDR3 reads CASSYPGGTNTEAFF. CDR3 DNA: TGTGCCAGCAGCTATCCAGGGGGCACGAACACTGAAGCTTTCTTT.

This clone was seen more than once but under ten times. This rearrangement joins TRBV28 to TRBJ1-5, with a tentative D call TRBD1 (5 bases). This CDR3 is 14 amino acids long. Germline loops: CDR1 MDHEN, CDR2 SYDVKM. Between the trimmed V and J ends, which lost 6 bases and 9 bases, there was a span of 18 bases. The CDR3: CASSRGGTGGPQHF. As DNA, the CDR3 is TGTGCCAGCAGCCGGGGGGGGACCGGTGGGCCCCAGCATTTT. The full variable domain, with the rest looked up from reference TRBV28 and TRBJ1-5, is DVKVTQSSRYLVKRTGEKVFLECVQDMDHENMFWYRQDPGLGLRLIYFSYDVKMKEKGDIPEGYSVSREKKERFSLILESASTNQTSMYLCASSRGGTGGPQHFGDGTRLSIL.

The CDR3 nucleotides are TGTGCCAGCAGCTTGGCCCTCGGCCTAGCGGGAGATACGCAGTATTTT. This sequence encodes CASSLALGLAGDTQYF. The J gene is TRBJ2-3, the V gene TRBV5-4, with 8 nucleotides matching TRBD2. CDR1 is SGHNT and CDR2 is YYREEE in the germline V gene (reference sequence). This CDR3 is 16 amino acids long. J was trimmed by 5 bases and V by 0 bases; bases with no gene match: 8. The variable domain in full, with the rest retrieved from reference TRBV5-4 and TRBJ2-3, is ETGVTQSPTHLIKTRGQQVTLRCSSQSGHNTVSWYQQALGQGPQFIFQYYREEENGRGNFPPRFSGLQFPNYSSELNVNALELDDSALYLCASSLALGLAGDTQYFGPGTRLTVL.

V usage is TRBV28 and J usage is TRBJ1-2; 7 nucleotides align to TRBD1. This CDR3 contains 14 residues. V shed 6 bases, J shed 0 bases, and the junction held 4 bases outside the gene matches. Germline loops: CDR1 MDHEN, CDR2 SYDVKM. In DNA form, the CDR3 reads TGTGCCAGCAGCCACGGGACAGCTAACTATGGCTACACCTTC. It translates to CASSHGTANYGYTF.

The chain recombines TRBV11-3 with TRBJ2-1; D remains ambiguous. The ends were cut back, 5 bases at V and 7 bases at J, with 21 bases in the middle. Germline CDR1 and CDR2: SGHNT and YENEEA. The CDR3 loop spans 16 amino acids. The CDR3 DNA is TGTGCCAGCAGCATCCAACTACCTACCCAAGGGAATGAGCAGTTCTTC. This gives the protein CASSIQLPTQGNEQFF.

This clone has just one count. The chain links TRBV12-3 or TRBV12-4 to TRBJ1-2, with 8 bases matching TRBD1. Germline trimming cut 3 bases from V and 8 bases from J; bases unmatched to any gene: 5. The CDR3 is 13 residues long. CDR3 amino acids: CASSFQGAGGYTF. The CDR3 coding sequence is TGTGCCAGCAGTTTTCAGGGGGCCGGGGGCTACACCTTC.

This sequence joins TRBV7-9 and TRBJ1-3, with a weak D call TRBD1 (6 bases). The CDR3 totals 16 residues. V gave up 0 bases and J gave up 4 bases, with 13 bases separating them. Germline CDR1 is SEHNR and CDR2 is FQNEAQ (reference sequence). CDR3 sequence: CASSLAASGQGNTIYF. CDR3 bases: TGTGCCAGCAGCTTAGCGGCATCAGGACAGGGAAACACCATATATTTT.

The CDR3 spells CASRPHDSTYNEQFF. Written as DNA, the CDR3 is TGTGCCAGCAGACCCCACGACAGCACCTACAATGAGCAGTTCTTC. This chain uses TRBV2 with TRBJ2-1, with D maybe TRBD1 (5 bases). Germline CDR1 SNHLY, CDR2 FYNNEI. V shed 6 bases and J shed 2 bases, with 14 bases lying between them. The CDR3 is 15 residues long.

This chain connects TRBV19 to TRBJ2-3; D gene unclear. From germline, CDR1 is LNHDA and CDR2 SQIVND (reference sequence). V lost 5 bases to trimming and J lost 1 base, with 10 bases between them. The CDR3 runs to 14 residues. Here the CDR3 DNA reads TGTGCCAGTAGTGTGCTGATTGGCACAGATACGCAGTATTTT. This translates into CASSVLIGTDTQYF.

This clone occurred a few times. The V gene is TRBV5-5, the J gene TRBJ1-6; 8 bases map to TRBD1. Germline CDR1 and CDR2: SGHKS and YYEKEE (reference sequence). The junction had 7 bases not matched to a gene; V was cut back by 3 bases and J by 5 bases. This CDR3 comprises 16 residues. CDR3 sequence reads: CASSSFGTGNNSPLHF. The CDR3 DNA reads TGTGCCAGCAGCTCATTCGGGACAGGCAATAATTCACCCCTCCACTTT.

The chain is built from TRBV7-2 and TRBJ1-4; 8 bases agree with TRBD1. Germline CDR1 and CDR2: SGHTA and FQGNSA. After removal of 3 bases from V and 8 bases from J, the junction contained 5 bases not matched to a gene. The CDR3 runs 14 residues. The CDR3 sequence: CASSFYRGEEKLFF. The CDR3 DNA reads as TGTGCCAGCAGCTTTTACAGGGGGGAGGAAAAACTGTTTTTT.